These 3 T cell receptor beta chains were all obtained from the same sample, sequenced in a study of tumor-infiltrating lymphocytes in primary liver carcinoma. Total RNA (around 0.45 ug) served as template for TCR beta cDNA synthesis primed by a constant-region primer. For TCR beta, libraries were produced by three nested multiplex PCR rounds using slightly modified ARM-PCR. The study ran its first two PCR rounds for roughly 10 cycles each, using TRBV1-TRBV30 forward primers and a C-beta reverse primer. TCRdb passed the multiplex PCR reads through MiXCR, listing each CDR3 protein once. This table has under 130,000 distinct CDR3 sequences, roughly 80% appearing once. It was from around 18-30 mg of unsorted bulk tissue that RNA and DNA were co-extracted. Sequencing was performed on liver tumor tissue from sampling region 3. Subset: tumor region T3, left-lateral pole. The source is a man in his forties with primary liver carcinoma and hepatitis B virus infection.

This rearrangement joins TRBV10-3 to TRBJ1-5; D perhaps matches TRBD1 (6 bases). This CDR3 has 16 residues. CDR1 and CDR2 (germline): ENHRY, SYGVKD. V gave up 7 bases and J gave up 11 bases, with 27 bases separating them. The CDR3 loop is CAINDQRRGGRTAQHF. CDR3 DNA: TGTGCCATCAATGATCAGAGAAGGGGGGGCAGGACAGCCCAGCATTTT.

The chain carries TRBV4-2 and TRBJ2-5, with 9 bases identical to TRBD2. The germline V gene has CDR1 LGHNA and CDR2 YNFKEQ. J lost 5 bases, V lost 2 bases, and 18 bases had no gene match. The CDR3 runs 19 residues. CDR3 in DNA: TGTGCCAGCAGCCAAAATCGGTTGGTTGCGGGAGGGCCCGGGGAGACCCAGTACTTC. It encodes CASSQNRLVAGGPGETQYF.

In the case of this clonotype: Given the absence of the conserved phenylalanine or tryptophan at the CDR3 end, a read error is likely. The limits of the CDR3 on the DNA are not certain, so only TCRdb's listed CDR3 is given. The rearrangement uses TRBV11-3 and TRBJ1-1. The CDR3 comprises 14 residues, both ends counted. Germline V CDR1 and CDR2: SGHNT, YENEEA. This CDR3 reads CASSLAGGNIEASI.